This entry is about one T cell receptor beta chain. Its specificity is unknown. The data stem from a study of brain T cells in children with intractable seizures. Whole-study results and caveats: Viral specificity was inferred only from CDR3 similarity; HCMV serostatus was unknown. Clones missing pre-surgery may reflect undersampling of that blood sample.

Described time point: blood from clinic visit 5 months post-surgery; TSC patient then seizure free. Sequencing was limited to surgery cases with top T cell transcript signatures in brain tissue. Pre-surgery treatment included at least one anti-epileptic drug. Sequenced by immunoSEQ multiplex PCR; TCRdb stores in-frame clones only, minus some. This sample has about 320,000 clones, with roughly 93% found just once. The CDR3 has 17 amino acids. Germline V gene lookup returns CDR1 SGHTA and CDR2 FQGNSA. V was clipped by 3 bases and J by 6 bases; unmatched bases: 7. This receptor was obtained from a boy less than two years old with tuberous sclerosis and intractable seizures. The source was peripheral blood, collected roughly 5 months after surgery. V gene TRBV7-2 combines with J gene TRBJ2-3; 15 bases fit TRBD2. The CDR3, as DNA: TGTGCCAGCAGCTTCAACCCCGGGACTAGCGGGAGGGATACGCAGTATTTT. It yields the protein CASSFNPGTSGRDTQYF. Variable domain in full (rest from reference TRBV7-2 and TRBJ2-3): GAGVSQSPSNKVTEKGKDVELRCDPISGHTALYWYRQSLGQGLEFLIYFQGNSAPDKSGLPSDRFSAERTGGSVSTLTIQRTQQEDSAVYLCASSFNPGTSGRDTQYFGPGTRLTVL.